This TCR beta chain was found in a study of T-cell memory formation after mild COVID-19. As regards this clonotype: Its antigen is as yet unknown.

TCRdb reprocessed the 5' RACE reads with MiXCR, giving one entry per CDR3 protein. The table lists hundreds of thousands of distinct CDR3 sequences, roughly 25% of them singletons. Overall study findings and caveats: Contracting clones localized mainly to CM and EM when CD4+ and mainly to EMRA when CD8+.

CDR1 is MNHEY, CDR2 SVGEGT, per germline. This CDR3 has 14 residues. Trimming took 0 bases from V and 0 from J, leaving 6 bases between them. The receptor was derived from an adult woman who had mild COVID-19 (a few samples of this study predate the infection). Cell type and time point are not known. The specimen sequenced was PBMCs or a T cell subset sorted from them (not recorded which). The J gene is TRBJ2-7, the V gene TRBV6-2 or TRBV6-3; D remains ambiguous. The CDR3 spells CASSYSDASYEQYF. The CDR3 DNA follows: TGTGCCAGCAGTTACTCGGACGCCTCCTACGAGCAGTACTTC.